The sequence of this T cell receptor beta chain was determined in a study of T cell clonality in common variable immunodeficiency. General observations from the study: Fewer TCRbeta clones were shared among CVID subjects than controls. Reportedly, TCR beta sequences from common variable immunodeficiency showed fewer deletions and N-nucleotide insertions. Links between repertoire features and CVID complications were heterogeneity-limited.

This clone was seen only a few times. Its target is not known. Read data end 3 residues before the CDR3 end; the end is taken from the germline J gene. Aged about 9 to 64 years, CVID subjects averaged roughly 43 years old. The assay was immunoSEQ multiplex PCR, and TCRdb's table has in-frame clones only and misses some. There are about 34,000 clones in the sample, none observed a single time. Trimming cost V 5 bases and J 3 bases; bases outside gene matches: 5. This CDR3 is built from 15 residues. Germline V gene data show CDR1 as SGHTA and CDR2 as FQGNSA. The chain links TRBV7-2 to TRBJ2-7; 12 bases are shared with TRBD2. Sequenced sample: peripheral blood mononuclear cells. The source of this sequence is a human donor with common variable immunodeficiency. CDR3 DNA, as far as it was read: TGTGCCAGCAGCGTCGCTAGCGGGAGGGTCTACGAG. It codes for CASSVASGRVYE. The CDR3 as a whole reads CASSVASGRVYEQYF.